These 22 T cell receptor beta chains were sequenced from one sample in a study of neurological immune-mediated disorders. TCRdb re-derived calls from the 5' RACE reads in MiXCR, one entry per CDR3 protein. The sample lists about 58,000 distinct CDR3 sequences, under 3% occurring once. Sequences were obtained from PBMCs. The receptor source for this set is a man aged 45-65 years with multiple sclerosis.

This clonotype was counted many times. The chain employs TRBV5-5 and TRBJ1-3; D possibly corresponds to TRBD1 (5 bases). This CDR3 is built from 15 residues. V gave up 4 bases and J gave up 0 bases, with 11 bases separating them. Looked up from germline, CDR1 is SGHKS and CDR2 is YYEKEE (reference sequence). In DNA form, the CDR3 reads TGTGCCAGCAGCGCCCGCGGGACCTCTGGAAACACCATATATTTT. This gives the protein CASSARGTSGNTIYF.

This clonotype has ten or more counts. The chain recombines TRBV3-1 with TRBJ2-7; D may be TRBD1 (5 bases). V lost 3 bases and J 2 bases, leaving 11 bases between the germline ends. Germline CDR1 is LGHDT and CDR2 is YNNKEL (reference sequence). This CDR3 has 14 residues. The CDR3: CASSQDLTAYEQYF. CDR3 coding DNA: TGTGCCAGCAGCCAGGACCTGACAGCCTACGAGCAGTACTTC.

This clonotype was seen at least ten times. This chain uses TRBV6-5 with TRBJ1-1; D remains ambiguous. Trimming removed 2 bases at V and 1 base at J, with 5 bases between. CDR1 is MNHEY, CDR2 SVGAGI, per germline. There are 13 residues in the CDR3. The CDR3 sequence is CASSYGGNTEAFF. CDR3 nucleotide sequence: TGTGCCAGCAGTTACGGAGGGAACACTGAAGCTTTCTTT.

There are many counts of this clonotype. This sequence joins TRBV20-1 and TRBJ2-1; 7 bases are a match to TRBD1. The CDR3 sequence is 15 residues long. Trimming cost V 5 bases and J 9 bases; bases outside gene matches: 16. CDR1 DFQATT and CDR2 SNEGSKA come from the germline V gene (reference sequence). The DNA for the CDR3 is TGCAGTGCTCCGCGGACAGGCCACGGTTCGGCTGAGCAGTTCTTC. Its translation: CSAPRTGHGSAEQFF.

This clonotype was seen ten or more times. The chain combines TRBV29-1 with TRBJ1-5; weak D call: TRBD1 (6 bases). Germline V gene lookup returns CDR1 SQVTM and CDR2 ANQGSEA. This CDR3 is 15 amino acids long. V was pared by 4 bases and J by 2 bases, with 15 bases between. DNA for the CDR3: TGCAGCGTTGCCGGGGGGCTTGGAGGCAATCAGCCCCAGCATTTT. Translating gives CSVAGGLGGNQPQHF.

This clonotype was counted at least ten times. J is TRBJ2-1 and V is TRBV12-3 or TRBV12-4, with D perhaps TRBD1 (5 bases). The V gene lost 3 bases and the J gene lost 2 bases, with 11 bases spanning the gap. This CDR3 spans 15 amino acids. The DNA for the CDR3 is TGTGCCAGCAGTTTTCGACAGCCTCCCTACAATGAGCAGTTCTTC. Amino acid sequence: CASSFRQPPYNEQFF.

This clonotype turned up a few times. The rearrangement links TRBV2 to TRBJ1-5; no reliable D call. The CDR3 is 16 residues long. V was pared by 4 bases and J by 1 base, with 14 bases between. Germline values: CDR1 SNHLY, CDR2 FYNNEI. The DNA of the CDR3 is TGTGCCAGCAGTGTTTCGGGATTTAGCAGCAATCAGCCCCAGCATTTT. This gives the protein CASSVSGFSSNQPQHF.

There are many counts of this clonotype. This chain joins TRBV5-1 and TRBJ1-1, with 8 nucleotides matching TRBD1. This CDR3 has 14 residues. The V gene's germline CDR1 is SGHRS and CDR2 YFSETQ. The ends lost 3 bases at V and 1 base at J; junction bases unmatched: 2. CDR3 sequence reads: CASSWDRRNTEAFF. CDR3 in DNA: TGCGCCAGCAGCTGGGACAGGAGGAACACTGAAGCTTTCTTT.

This clonotype was found many times. The V gene is TRBV20-1, the J gene TRBJ2-5; 8 nucleotides agree with TRBD2. The CDR3 has 16 amino acids. J was trimmed by 4 bases and V by 4 bases; bases with no gene match: 14. Germline-derived CDR1 and CDR2 are DFQATT and SNEGSKA (reference sequence). CDR3 nucleotide sequence: TGCAGTGCTACCCCTCCGGGTAGCGGGGCGGGAGAGACCCAGTACTTC. It translates to CSATPPGSGAGETQYF.

This clonotype was seen ten or more times. This chain connects TRBV20-1 to TRBJ1-3; D may be TRBD1 (5 bases). The V and J ends lost 6 bases and 0 bases respectively, with 12 bases between them. The CDR3 extends over 14 amino acids. The germline V gene has CDR1 DFQATT and CDR2 SNEGSKA (reference sequence). CDR3 nucleotide sequence: TGCAGTGCCTCCGGGGGGAGCTCTGGAAACACCATATATTTT. The encoded protein is CSASGGSSGNTIYF.

Many counts were recorded for this clonotype. V and J are TRBV4-3 and TRBJ2-5; 8 nucleotides line up with TRBD2. Germline-derived CDR1 and CDR2 are LGHNA and YSLEER. CDR3 length: 15 amino acids. The V and J ends lost 2 bases and 5 bases, in that order; junction bases with no gene match: 7. The CDR3: CASSQNLGGAETQYF. As DNA, the CDR3 is TGCGCCAGCAGCCAAAACCTCGGGGGGGCGGAGACCCAGTACTTC.

This clonotype was picked up many times. The chain couples TRBV5-1 to TRBJ2-7, with 9 bases that match TRBD2. Germline V gene data show CDR1 as SGHRS and CDR2 as YFSETQ. This CDR3 has 13 amino acids. V trimming: 2 bases; J trimming: 3 bases; junction bases outside the gene matches: 0. CDR3 bases: TGCGCCAGCAGCTTACTAGCGGGCTACGAGCAGTACTTC. It encodes CASSLLAGYEQYF.

This clonotype was detected only a few times. V is TRBV4-3 and J is TRBJ1-6; unclear D gene. This CDR3 has 14 residues. Germline V lookup: CDR1 LGHNA, CDR2 YSLEER. V dropped 0 bases and J dropped 9 bases, with 9 bases sitting between them. CDR3 coding DNA: TGCGCCAGCAGCCAAGATCAGGTCGGTTCACCCCTCCACTTT. Residues: CASSQDQVGSPLHF.

At least ten counts were recorded for this clonotype. This CDR3 reads CSAPGIRGEKLFF. DNA for the CDR3: TGCAGTGCCCCCGGGATTAGGGGTGAAAAACTGTTTTTT. The chain is built from TRBV20-1 and TRBJ1-4; D may be TRBD1 (5 bases). CDR1 DFQATT and CDR2 SNEGSKA come from the germline V gene (reference sequence). The V and J ends lost 6 bases and 7 bases respectively, with 15 bases between them. This CDR3 is 13 amino acids long.

This clonotype has at least ten counts. This chain uses TRBV10-3 with TRBJ1-1; D is undetermined. The CDR3 runs 11 residues. Germline V gene lookup returns CDR1 ENHRY and CDR2 SYGVKD. V lost 8 bases, J lost 1 base, and 5 bases lay in between. The CDR3 nucleotides are TGTGCCATCTTGAGGAACACTGAAGCTTTCTTT. It is translated as CAILRNTEAFF.

This clonotype was seen repeatedly, ten times or more. V is TRBV5-1 and J is TRBJ2-3, with D perhaps given as TRBD1 or TRBD2 (6 bases each). From germline, CDR1 is SGHRS and CDR2 YFSETQ. The CDR3 has 17 residues. V was pared by 4 bases and J by 0 bases, with 18 bases between. CDR3 coding DNA: TGCGCCAGCAGCCTGGAAGTAAGGGGGGCTAGCACAGATACGCAGTATTTT. Translating it yields CASSLEVRGASTDTQYF.

At least ten counts were recorded for this clonotype. At one end the junction does not follow the germline gene, possibly because of a read error. This rearrangement joins TRBV20-1 to TRBJ2-2; D is ambiguous. The CDR3 runs to 11 residues. The germline V gene has CDR1 DFQATT and CDR2 SNEGSKA (reference sequence). The CDR3 sequence is CSVPNPGELFF. CDR3 DNA sequence: TGCAGTGTACCGAACCCCGGGGAGCTGTTTTTT.

This clonotype was recorded many times. This rearrangement joins TRBV9 to TRBJ2-2; 7 bases line up with TRBD2. Trimming at V came to 3 bases and at J to 3 bases, leaving 5 bases not matched to a gene. Germline CDR1 and CDR2: SGDLS and YYNGEE. CDR3 size: 15 residues. The DNA for the CDR3 is TGTGCCAGCAGCGCGAGCGGGGTGGACACCGGGGAGCTGTTTTTT. Protein product: CASSASGVDTGELFF.

This clonotype was recorded at least ten times. The rearrangement joins TRBV7-8 to TRBJ2-3; D unresolved. The CDR3 is 15 amino acids. Germline V CDR1 and CDR2: SGHVS, FQNEAQ. Trimming took off 5 bases at V and 0 bases at J, with 12 bases between the two ends. CDR3 DNA: TGTGCCAGCAGCCGAAAAACGACTAGCACAGATACGCAGTATTTT. Translated, it gives CASSRKTTSTDTQYF. Variable domain in full (rest from reference TRBV7-8 and TRBJ2-3): GAGVSQSPRYKVAKRGQDVALRCDPISGHVSLFWYQQALGQGPEFLTYFQNEAQLDKSGLPSDRFFAERPEGSVSTLKIQRTQQEDSAVYLCASSRKTTSTDTQYFGPGTRLTVL.

This clonotype was detected ten times or more. This rearrangement joins TRBV28 to TRBJ1-2; D call uncertain. The germline V gene encodes CDR1 MDHEN and CDR2 SYDVKM. V lost 1 base and J 4 bases, leaving 10 bases between the germline ends. The CDR3 covers 14 residues. In nucleotides, the CDR3 is TGTGCCAGCAGTTTATCTGTCTCAGTCTATGGCTACACCTTC. Translating it yields CASSLSVSVYGYTF.

This clonotype has at least ten counts. Written as DNA, the CDR3 is TGTGCCAGCAACCCACAGAGCCAAGAGACCCAGTACTTC. Its protein product is CASNPQSQETQYF. The chain combines TRBV6-2 or TRBV6-3 with TRBJ2-5; no firm D call. V lost 7 bases to trimming and J lost 1 base, with 10 bases between them. CDR3 length: 13 amino acids. Germline assignment: CDR1 MNHEY and CDR2 SVGEGT.

This clonotype was seen ten or more times. The chain links TRBV6-5 to TRBJ2-1; D is perhaps TRBD1 or TRBD2 (6 bases each). Germline V gene data show CDR1 as MNHEY and CDR2 as SVGAGI. V was shortened by 7 bases and J by 4 bases, with 17 bases between the two germline ends. This CDR3 is built from 15 residues. The CDR3 nucleotides are TGTGCCAGCACCTACAAGGGGGGCGGTTACAATGAGCAGTTCTTC. Translated, it gives CASTYKGGGYNEQFF.